This TCR beta chain appears in the sequencing data of a study of shared clonotypes between healthy human individuals. This CDR3 region has 12 residues. Germline V gene data show CDR1 as MNHEY and CDR2 as SVGAGI. Trimming took off 5 bases at V and 0 bases at J, with 5 bases between the two ends. Several immunoSEQ plates held equal portions of the genomic DNA taken from each subset. The method was immunoSEQ multiplex PCR; TCRdb's version includes in-frame clones alone and lacks a portion of them. The sample yields around 2.3 million clones, roughly 95% seen once. Regarding this clone: At the DNA level, this CDR3 is encoded by other sequences in the same sample as well.

The sample taken for sequencing was naive CD4+ T cells sorted from blood. The subset here: CD45RA+ positively selected. The origin of this receptor is a young man in good health. V gene TRBV6-5 combines with J gene TRBJ2-7, with unresolved D. The chain's CDR3 is CASSQNSYEQYF. The CDR3, as DNA: TGTGCCAGCAGTCAAAACTCCTACGAGCAGTACTTC.